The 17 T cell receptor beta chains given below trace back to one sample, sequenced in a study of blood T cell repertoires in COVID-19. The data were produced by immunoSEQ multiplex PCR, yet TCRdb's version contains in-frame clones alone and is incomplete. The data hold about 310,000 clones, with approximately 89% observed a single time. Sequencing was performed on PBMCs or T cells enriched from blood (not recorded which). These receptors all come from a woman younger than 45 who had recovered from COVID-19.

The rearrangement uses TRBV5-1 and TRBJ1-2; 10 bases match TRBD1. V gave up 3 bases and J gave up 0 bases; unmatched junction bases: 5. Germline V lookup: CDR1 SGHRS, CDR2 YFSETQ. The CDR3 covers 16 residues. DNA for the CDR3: TGCGCCAGCAGCTATGGACAGGGGGGAGCTAACTATGGCTACACCTTC. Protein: CASSYGQGGANYGYTF.

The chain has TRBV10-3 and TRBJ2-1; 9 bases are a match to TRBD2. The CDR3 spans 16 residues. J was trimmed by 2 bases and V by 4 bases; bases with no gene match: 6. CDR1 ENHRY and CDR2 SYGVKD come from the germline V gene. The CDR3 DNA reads TGTGCCATCAGTGGCCCTCCTAGCGGGACCTACAATGAGCAGTTCTTC. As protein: CAISGPPSGTYNEQFF.

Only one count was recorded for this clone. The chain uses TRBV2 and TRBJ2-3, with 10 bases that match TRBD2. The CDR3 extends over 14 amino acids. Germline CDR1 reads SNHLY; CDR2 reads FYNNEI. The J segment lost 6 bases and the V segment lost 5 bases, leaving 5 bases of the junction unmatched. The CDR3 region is CASSPLAGADTQYF. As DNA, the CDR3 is TGTGCCAGCAGTCCTCTAGCGGGAGCCGATACGCAGTATTTT.

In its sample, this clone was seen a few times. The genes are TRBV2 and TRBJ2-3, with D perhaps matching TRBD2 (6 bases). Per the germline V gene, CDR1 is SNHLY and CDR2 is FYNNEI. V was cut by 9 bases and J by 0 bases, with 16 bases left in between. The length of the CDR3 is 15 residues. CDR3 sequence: CARTIGTASTDTQYF. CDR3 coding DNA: TGTGCCAGAACTATCGGGACTGCTAGCACAGATACGCAGTATTTT. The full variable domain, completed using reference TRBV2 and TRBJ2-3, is EPEVTQTPSHQVTQMGQEVILRCVPISNHLYFYWYRQILGQKVEFLVSFYNNEISEKSEIFDDQFSVERPDGSNFTLKIRSTKLEDSAMYFCARTIGTASTDTQYFGPGTRLTVL.

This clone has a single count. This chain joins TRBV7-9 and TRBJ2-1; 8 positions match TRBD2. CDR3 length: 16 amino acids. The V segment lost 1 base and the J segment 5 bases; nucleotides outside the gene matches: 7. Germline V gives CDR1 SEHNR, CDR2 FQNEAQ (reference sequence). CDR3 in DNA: TGTGCCAGCAGCTTAGGAGATCTAGCGGGTCACAATGAGCAGTTCTTC. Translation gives CASSLGDLAGHNEQFF.

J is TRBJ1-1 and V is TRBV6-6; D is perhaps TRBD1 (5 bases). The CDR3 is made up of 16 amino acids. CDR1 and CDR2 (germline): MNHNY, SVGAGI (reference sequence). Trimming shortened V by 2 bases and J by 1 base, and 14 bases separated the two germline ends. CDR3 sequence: CASSYPTGDSNTEAFF. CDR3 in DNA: TGTGCCAGCAGTTACCCCACGGGGGATTCGAACACTGAAGCTTTCTTT.

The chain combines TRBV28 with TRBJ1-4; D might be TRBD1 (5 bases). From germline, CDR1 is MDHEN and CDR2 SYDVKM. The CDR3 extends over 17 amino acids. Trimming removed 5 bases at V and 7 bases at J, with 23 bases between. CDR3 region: CASSTRGYRRGFEKLFF. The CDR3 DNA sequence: TGTGCCAGCAGTACCCGAGGATATCGGCGGGGGTTTGAAAAACTGTTTTTT.

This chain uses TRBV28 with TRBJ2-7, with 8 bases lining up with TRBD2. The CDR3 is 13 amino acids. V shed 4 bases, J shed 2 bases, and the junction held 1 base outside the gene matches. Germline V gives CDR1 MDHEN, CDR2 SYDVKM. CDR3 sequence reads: CASSSSGPYEQYF. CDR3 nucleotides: TGTGCCAGCAGTTCTAGCGGGCCCTACGAGCAGTACTTC.

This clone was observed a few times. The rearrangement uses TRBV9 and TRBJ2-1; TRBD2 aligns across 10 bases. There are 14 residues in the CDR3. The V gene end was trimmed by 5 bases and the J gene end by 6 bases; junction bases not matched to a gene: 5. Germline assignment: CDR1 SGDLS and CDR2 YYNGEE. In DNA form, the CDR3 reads TGTGCCAGCAGGGGGACTAGCGACCTCAATGAGCAGTTCTTC. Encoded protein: CASRGTSDLNEQFF.

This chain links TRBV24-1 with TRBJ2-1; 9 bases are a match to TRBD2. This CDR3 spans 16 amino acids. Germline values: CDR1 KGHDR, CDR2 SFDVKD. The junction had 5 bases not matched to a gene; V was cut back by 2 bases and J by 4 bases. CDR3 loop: CATSDSTSGPYNEQFF. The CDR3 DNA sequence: TGTGCCACCAGTGATTCCACTAGCGGGCCTTACAATGAGCAGTTCTTC.

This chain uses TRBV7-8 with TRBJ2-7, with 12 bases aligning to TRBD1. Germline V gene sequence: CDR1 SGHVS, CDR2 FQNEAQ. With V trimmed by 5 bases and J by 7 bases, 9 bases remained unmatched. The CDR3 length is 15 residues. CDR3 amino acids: CASSPRDRGLGEQYF. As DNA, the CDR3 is TGTGCCAGCAGCCCGCGGGACAGGGGGCTAGGGGAGCAGTACTTC. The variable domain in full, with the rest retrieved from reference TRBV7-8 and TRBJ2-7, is GAGVSQSPRYKVAKRGQDVALRCDPISGHVSLFWYQQALGQGPEFLTYFQNEAQLDKSGLPSDRFFAERPEGSVSTLKIQRTQQEDSAVYLCASSPRDRGLGEQYFGPGTRLTVT.

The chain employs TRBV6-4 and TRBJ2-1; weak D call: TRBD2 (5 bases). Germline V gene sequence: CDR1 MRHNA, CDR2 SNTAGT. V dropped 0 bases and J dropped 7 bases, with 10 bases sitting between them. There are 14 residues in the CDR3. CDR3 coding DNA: TGTGCCAGCAGTGACTCGTTCCCGGGGAATGAGCAGTTCTTC. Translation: CASSDSFPGNEQFF.

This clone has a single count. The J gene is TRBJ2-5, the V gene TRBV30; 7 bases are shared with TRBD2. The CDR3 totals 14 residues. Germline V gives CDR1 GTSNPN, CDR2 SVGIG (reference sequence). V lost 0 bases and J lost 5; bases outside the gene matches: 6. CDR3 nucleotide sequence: TGTGCCTGGAGTGTACTAGCGCGGGGGGAGACCCAGTACTTC. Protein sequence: CAWSVLARGETQYF.

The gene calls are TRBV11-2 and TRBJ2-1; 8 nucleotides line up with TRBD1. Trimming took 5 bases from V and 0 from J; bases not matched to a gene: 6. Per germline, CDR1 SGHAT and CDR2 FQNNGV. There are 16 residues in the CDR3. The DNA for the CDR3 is TGTGCCAGCAGCCATCGGACAGGGAGCTCCTACAATGAGCAGTTCTTC. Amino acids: CASSHRTGSSYNEQFF.

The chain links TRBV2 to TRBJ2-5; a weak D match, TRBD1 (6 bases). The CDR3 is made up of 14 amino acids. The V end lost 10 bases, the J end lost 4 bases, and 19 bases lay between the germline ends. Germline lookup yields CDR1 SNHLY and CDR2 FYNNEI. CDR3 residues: CATQRQDQAETQYF. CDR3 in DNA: TGTGCCACGCAAAGACAGGATCAGGCAGAGACCCAGTACTTC.

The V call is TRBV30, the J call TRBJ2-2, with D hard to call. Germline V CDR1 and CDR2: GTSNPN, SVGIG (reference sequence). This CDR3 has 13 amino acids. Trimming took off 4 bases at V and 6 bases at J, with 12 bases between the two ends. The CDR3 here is CAWNFIRAGELFF. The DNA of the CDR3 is TGTGCCTGGAATTTCATCCGAGCCGGGGAGCTGTTTTTT.

In nucleotides, the CDR3 is TGTGCCACCAGTGATTTCCCGACAGGGCCTGGAAACACCATATATTTT. Its translation is CATSDFPTGPGNTIYF. The chain couples TRBV24-1 to TRBJ1-3, with TRBD1 identical over 7 bases. After removal of 1 base from V and 2 bases from J, the junction contained 4 bases not matched to a gene. This CDR3 is 16 amino acids long. CDR1 is KGHDR and CDR2 is SFDVKD in the germline V gene.